This T cell receptor (beta chain) was sequenced for a study of shared clonotypes between healthy human individuals. Whole-study context: Each donor's CD4 naive and CD4 memory cells filled three plates apiece, CD8 naive two, and CD8 memory one.

It was CD45RO-negative cells, positively selected for CCR7, that made up naive CD8 cells, with terminally differentiated effector memory CD45RA+ cells excluded. Turning to this clone: As yet, its antigen is unknown.

Each sorted subset replicate got 200 ng genomic DNA, tens of thousands of genomes. Some clones are missing from TCRdb's copy, which holds only in-frame ones; the method was immunoSEQ multiplex PCR. The sample comprises hundreds of thousands of clones, 96% of which are singletons, and approximately 0.2% rests with the top ten. Study findings and constraints: Between several donors, naive CD4 clonotypes were shared at a level of around 4.8%.

The sequence derives from a man aged 25-40 years in good health. The sample consisted of naive CD8+ T cells sorted from blood.

The DNA of the CDR3 is TGTGCCAGCAGCTTAGGGGACAGCAAACTTTATGGCTACACCTTC. It translates to CASSLGDSKLYGYTF. This sequence joins TRBV7-8 and TRBJ1-2; 7 bases align to TRBD1. This CDR3 is built from 15 residues. Germline V CDR1 and CDR2: SGHVS, FQNEAQ. Trimming at V came to 1 base and at J to 5 bases, leaving 7 bases not matched to a gene.